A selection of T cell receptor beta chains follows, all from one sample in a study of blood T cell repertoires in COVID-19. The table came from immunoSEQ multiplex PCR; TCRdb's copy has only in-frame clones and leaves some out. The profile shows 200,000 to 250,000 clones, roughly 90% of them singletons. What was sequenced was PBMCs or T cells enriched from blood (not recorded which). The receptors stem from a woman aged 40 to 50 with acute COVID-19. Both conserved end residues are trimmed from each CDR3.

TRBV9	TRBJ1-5	ASSPRDSYNQPQH
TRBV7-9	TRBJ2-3	ASSLNRGSTDTQY
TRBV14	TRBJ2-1	ASSLGGWTSGESSYNEQF
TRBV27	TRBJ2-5	ASSLDGGPGETQY
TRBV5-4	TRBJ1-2	ASSLEVNGYT
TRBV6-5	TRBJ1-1	ASQLNTEAF
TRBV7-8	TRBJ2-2	ASSPQAEGGELF
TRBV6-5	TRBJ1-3	ASNQGATGNTIY
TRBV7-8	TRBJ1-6	ASSFPRVYQGRDSPLH
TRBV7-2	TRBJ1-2	ASSSFYGYT
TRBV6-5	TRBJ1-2	ASSLTGADGYT
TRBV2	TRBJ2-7	ASSPVYEQY
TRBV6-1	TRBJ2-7	ASSEVGQGYEQY
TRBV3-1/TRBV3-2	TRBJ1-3	ASSPDTSSGNTIY